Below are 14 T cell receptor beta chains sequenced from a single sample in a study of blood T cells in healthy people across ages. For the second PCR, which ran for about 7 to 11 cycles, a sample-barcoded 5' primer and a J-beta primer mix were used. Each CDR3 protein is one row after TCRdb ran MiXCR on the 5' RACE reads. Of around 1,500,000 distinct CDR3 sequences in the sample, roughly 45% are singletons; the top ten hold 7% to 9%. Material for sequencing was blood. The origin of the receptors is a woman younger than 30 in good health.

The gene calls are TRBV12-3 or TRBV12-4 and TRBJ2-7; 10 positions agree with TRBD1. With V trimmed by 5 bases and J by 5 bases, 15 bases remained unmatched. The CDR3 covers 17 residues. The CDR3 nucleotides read TGTGCCAGCAGTGAACGAAACCCCGGGACAGGGGTCCACGAGCAGTACTTC. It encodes CASSERNPGTGVHEQYF.

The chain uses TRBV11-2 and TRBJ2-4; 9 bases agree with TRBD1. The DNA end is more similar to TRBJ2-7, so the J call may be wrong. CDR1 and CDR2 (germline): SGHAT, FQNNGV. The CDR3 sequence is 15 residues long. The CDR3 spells CASSGRTGAIYEQYF. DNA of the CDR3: TGTGCCAGCAGCGGCCGGACAGGGGCTATATACGAGCAGTACTTC.

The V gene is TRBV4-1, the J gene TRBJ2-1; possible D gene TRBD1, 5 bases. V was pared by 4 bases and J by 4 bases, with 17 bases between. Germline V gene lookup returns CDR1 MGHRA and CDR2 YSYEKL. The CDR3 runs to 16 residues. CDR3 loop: CASSPYSGNLYNEQFF. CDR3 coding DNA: TGCGCCAGCAGCCCGTATTCAGGGAATTTGTACAATGAGCAGTTCTTC.

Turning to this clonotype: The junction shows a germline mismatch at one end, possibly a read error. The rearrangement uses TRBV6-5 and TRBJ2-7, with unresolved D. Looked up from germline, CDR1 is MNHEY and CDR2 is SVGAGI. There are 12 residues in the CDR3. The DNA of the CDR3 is TGTGCCAGCAGCTCCACACGGTACCTGACGTATTTT. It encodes CASSSTRYLTYF.

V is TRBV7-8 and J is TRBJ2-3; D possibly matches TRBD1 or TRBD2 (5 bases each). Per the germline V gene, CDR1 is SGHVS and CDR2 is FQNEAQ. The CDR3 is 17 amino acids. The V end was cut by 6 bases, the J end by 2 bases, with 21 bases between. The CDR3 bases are TGTGCCAGCAGTCATCCTGTAGTCGGGGCCCTCACAGATACGCAGTATTTT. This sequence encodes CASSHPVVGALTDTQYF.

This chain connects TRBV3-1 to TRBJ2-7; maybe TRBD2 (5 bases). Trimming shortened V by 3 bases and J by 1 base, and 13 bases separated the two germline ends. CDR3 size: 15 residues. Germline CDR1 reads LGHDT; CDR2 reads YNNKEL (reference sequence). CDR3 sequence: CASSQIGGSSYEQYF. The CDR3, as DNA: TGTGCCAGCAGCCAGATTGGTGGGAGTTCCTACGAGCAGTACTTC.

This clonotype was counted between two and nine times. For the CDR3, the DNA is TGTGCCAGCAGCTTTCGGGGGTCTACGGGCACCGGGGAGCTGTTTTTT. Encoded protein: CASSFRGSTGTGELFF. The chain is built from TRBV11-1 and TRBJ2-2, with D possibly being TRBD2 (6 bases). V lost 3 bases and J lost 4, with 15 bases in between. The CDR3 has 16 amino acids. Looked up from germline, CDR1 is SGHAT and CDR2 is FQDESV (reference sequence).

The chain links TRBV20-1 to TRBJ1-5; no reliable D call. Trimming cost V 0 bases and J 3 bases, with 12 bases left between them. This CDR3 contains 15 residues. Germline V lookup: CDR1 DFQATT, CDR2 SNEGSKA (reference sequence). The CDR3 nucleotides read TGCAGTGCTAGAGATGTAGGAGGACTCAATCAGCCCCAGCATTTT. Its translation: CSARDVGGLNQPQHF.

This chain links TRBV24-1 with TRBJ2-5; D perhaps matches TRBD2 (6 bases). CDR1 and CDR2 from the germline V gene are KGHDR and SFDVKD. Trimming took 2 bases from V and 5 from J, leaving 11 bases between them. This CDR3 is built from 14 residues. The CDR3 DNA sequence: TGTGCCACCAGTGATTGCGGGACCCTGGAGACCCAGTACTTC. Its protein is CATSDCGTLETQYF.

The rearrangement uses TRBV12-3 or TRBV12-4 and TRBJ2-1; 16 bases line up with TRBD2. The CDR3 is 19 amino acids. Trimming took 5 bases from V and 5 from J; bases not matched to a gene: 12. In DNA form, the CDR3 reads TGTGCCAGCAGTCCACAGACAGGGACTAGCGGGGGGGCAAACAATGAGCAGTTCTTC. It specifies CASSPQTGTSGGANNEQFF.

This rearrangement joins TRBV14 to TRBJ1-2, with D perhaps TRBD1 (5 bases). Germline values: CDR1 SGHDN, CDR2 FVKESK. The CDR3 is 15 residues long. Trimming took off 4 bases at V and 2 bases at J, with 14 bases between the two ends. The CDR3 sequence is CASSPGLPNNYGYTF. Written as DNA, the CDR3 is TGTGCCAGCAGCCCAGGGTTGCCGAACAACTATGGCTACACCTTC.

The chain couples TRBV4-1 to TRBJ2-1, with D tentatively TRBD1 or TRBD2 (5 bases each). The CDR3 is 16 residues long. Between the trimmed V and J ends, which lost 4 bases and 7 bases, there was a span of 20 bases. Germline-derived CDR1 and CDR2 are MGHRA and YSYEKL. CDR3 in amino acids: CASSLLTGTTSNEQFF. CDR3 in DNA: TGCGCCAGCAGCCTTTTGACCGGGACCACGAGTAATGAGCAGTTCTTC.

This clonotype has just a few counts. CDR3 nucleotide sequence: TGCAGCGTTGCCCCGGGGACGAACACTGAAGCTTTCTTT. Translated: CSVAPGTNTEAFF. The V and J genes are TRBV29-1 and TRBJ1-1; D is perhaps TRBD1 (5 bases). The CDR3 spans 13 residues. The germline V and J ends were trimmed by 4 bases and 1 base, with 10 bases remaining between them. CDR1 is SQVTM, CDR2 ANQGSEA, per germline.

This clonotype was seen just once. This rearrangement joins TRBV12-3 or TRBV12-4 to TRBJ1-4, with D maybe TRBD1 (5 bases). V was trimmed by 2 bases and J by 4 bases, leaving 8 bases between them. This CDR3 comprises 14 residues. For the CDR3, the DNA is TGTGCCAGCAGTTTAAGGGACGTTAATGAAAAACTGTTTTTT. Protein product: CASSLRDVNEKLFF.